This note documents a single TCR beta chain sequence. This sample was taken from a study of Ad26.COV2.S vaccination and SARS-CoV-2 variants. Treatment given: roughly 20 received Ad26.COV2.S at low or high dose, single or two shots; about 5 received placebo; per-sample allocation not given. Material that was analyzed had been drawn on day 63 after the first vaccine or placebo injection. The CDR3 covers 19 residues. V lost 5 bases, J lost 0 bases, and 16 bases stayed unmatched. Looked up from germline, CDR1 is MNHEY and CDR2 is SMNVEV (reference sequence). Measured with immunoSEQ multiplex PCR; TCRdb has only the in-frame clones, and not every one. This repertoire shows 300,000 to 400,000 clones, 80% to 90% found once; its top ten account for around 5.3%.

Sequencing used peripheral blood, obtained in a trial of Ad26.COV2.S vaccine versus placebo. This sequence originates from a person between 18 and 65 years old who received the Ad26.COV2.S COVID-19 vaccine or a placebo. The chain carries TRBV27 and TRBJ2-1, with 7 bases aligning to TRBD2. Here the CDR3 reads CASSTLGGSHRRSYNEQFF. DNA of the CDR3: TGTGCCAGCAGTACCCTGGGCGGGAGCCACAGACGCTCCTACAATGAGCAGTTCTTC.